The clone carrying this TCR beta chain has just a few counts. Antigen: not known. A second PCR of roughly 7 to 11 cycles used a sample-barcoded 5' primer and a J-beta primer mix. TCRdb reanalysed the 5' RACE reads using MiXCR and keeps one entry per CDR3 protein. The sample carries around 800,000 distinct CDR3 sequences, about 62% recorded once. These data belong to a study of blood T cells in healthy people across ages. The study's findings and limits: Changes seen in expanded clonotypes were possibly confounded by donor CMV status left unknown.

There are 15 residues in the CDR3. Germline V gene sequence: CDR1 SGDLS, CDR2 YYNGEE. V dropped 0 bases and J dropped 3 bases, with 12 bases sitting between them. Sequencing was performed on blood. The chain links TRBV9 to TRBJ1-2; D is perhaps TRBD1 (5 bases). The TCR originated in a man between 25 and 39 years old in good health. The DNA of the CDR3 is TGTGCCAGCAGCGTAGGCCAGGGAGGGGACTATGGCTACACCTTC. This translates into CASSVGQGGDYGYTF.